These 13 T cell receptor beta chains originate from one sample sequenced in a study of T cell changes during pregnancy in multiple sclerosis. Clones were sequenced by immunoSEQ multiplex PCR, and TCRdb holds only the in-frame ones, with some missing. The sample has some 70,000 clones; about 90% are singletons. The sample in question was peripheral blood, obtained in the second trimester of pregnancy. The receptors shown here come from a female donor with multiple sclerosis, enrolled in a pregnancy study.

The chain is built from TRBV6-5 and TRBJ1-6; no clear D gene. The CDR3 is 13 amino acids. Germline V lookup: CDR1 MNHEY, CDR2 SVGAGI. The V end was cut by 2 bases, the J end by 8 bases, with 7 bases between. Written as DNA, the CDR3 is TGTGCCAGCAGTTACCTCGGGGATTCACCCCTCCACTTT. It translates to CASSYLGDSPLHF.

This clone has only a few counts. CDR3 region: CASSVATANSPLHF. DNA for the CDR3: TGTGCCAGTAGTGTCGCGACAGCCAATTCACCCCTCCACTTT. The chain carries TRBV19 and TRBJ1-6; tentatively, D is TRBD1 (5 bases). The germline V gene encodes CDR1 LNHDA and CDR2 SQIVND (reference sequence). The CDR3 is made up of 14 amino acids. The V end lost 5 bases, the J end lost 7 bases, and 12 bases lay between the germline ends.

This rearrangement joins TRBV5-5 to TRBJ1-3; D is uncertain. Germline loops: CDR1 SGHKS, CDR2 YYEKEE (reference sequence). This CDR3 spans 16 amino acids. V lost 0 bases and J 2 bases, leaving 12 bases between the germline ends. CDR3 residues: CASSLVAADTGNTIYF. The CDR3 DNA reads TGTGCCAGCAGCTTGGTGGCGGCGGATACTGGAAACACCATATATTTT.

The chain combines TRBV5-5 with TRBJ1-6; no reliable D call. Germline assignment: CDR1 SGHKS and CDR2 YYEKEE (reference sequence). There are 13 residues in the CDR3. With 1 base removed from V and 9 bases from J, the gap between germline ends came to 8 bases. CDR3 amino acids: CASSLSGSSPLHF. The CDR3 nucleotides are TGTGCCAGCAGCTTGTCTGGGAGTTCACCCCTCCACTTT.

This chain links TRBV11-3 with TRBJ2-3; 14 nucleotides align to TRBD2. The germline V gene encodes CDR1 SGHNT and CDR2 YENEEA. Trimming removed 5 bases from V and 2 bases from J; junction bases left unmatched: 9. There are 18 residues in the CDR3. The CDR3 loop reads CASSPRTSGGSTTDTQYF. Written as DNA, the CDR3 is TGTGCCAGCAGCCCCCGGACTAGCGGGGGGTCTACCACAGATACGCAGTATTTT.

This clone was recorded a few times. This CDR3 reads CASSLAGENTEAFF. CDR3 nucleotides: TGTGCCAGCAGCTTAGCAGGGGAGAACACTGAAGCTTTCTTT. The chain is built from TRBV7-3 and TRBJ1-1, with TRBD1 as a possible D gene (6 bases). Germline CDR1 reads SGHTA; CDR2 reads FQGTGA. V lost 2 bases, J lost 1 base, and 8 bases lay in between. The CDR3 totals 14 residues.

The chain recombines TRBV18 with TRBJ2-3; D unclear. The germline CDR1 and CDR2 sequences are KGHSH and LQKENI. This CDR3 has 15 amino acids. The V end was cut by 2 bases, the J end by 0 bases, with 9 bases between. The CDR3 sequence: CASSPSSQSTDTQYF. Here the CDR3 DNA reads TGTGCCAGCTCACCATCCTCTCAGAGCACAGATACGCAGTATTTT.

The chain combines TRBV19 with TRBJ2-6, with D possibly TRBD1 on 6 matching bases. The CDR3 has 18 residues. The V and J ends lost 5 bases and 0 bases respectively, with 17 bases between them. CDR1 LNHDA and CDR2 SQIVND come from the germline V gene (reference sequence). The CDR3 spells CASSSGTRHLSGANVLTF. For the CDR3, the DNA is TGTGCCAGTAGTTCCGGGACACGGCATCTCTCTGGGGCCAACGTCCTGACTTTC.

This sequence joins TRBV5-5 and TRBJ1-5, with TRBD1 identical over 8 bases. The V and J ends lost 1 base and 0 bases, in that order; junction bases with no gene match: 6. The CDR3 contains 17 residues. The germline CDR1 and CDR2 sequences are SGHKS and YYEKEE (reference sequence). The CDR3 DNA follows: TGTGCCAGCAGCTTGACAGGGGGGCCTTATAGCAATCAGCCCCAGCATTTT. This encodes CASSLTGGPYSNQPQHF.

In this sample, this clone turned up once. V usage is TRBV2 and J usage is TRBJ2-2; possible D gene TRBD1, 5 bases. The CDR3 consists of 16 residues. The V end was cut by 7 bases, the J end by 2 bases, with 17 bases between. CDR1 SNHLY and CDR2 FYNNEI come from the germline V gene. The CDR3 here is CASNGRARENTGELFF. The CDR3 nucleotides are TGTGCCAGCAATGGCAGGGCAAGGGAAAACACCGGGGAGCTGTTTTTT. Full variable domain (rest looked up from reference TRBV2 and TRBJ2-2): EPEVTQTPSHQVTQMGQEVILRCVPISNHLYFYWYRQILGQKVEFLVSFYNNEISEKSEIFDDQFSVERPDGSNFTLKIRSTKLEDSAMYFCASNGRARENTGELFFGEGSRLTVL.

The chain employs TRBV7-3 and TRBJ1-2; the D is unclear. The V end was cut by 1 base, the J end by 4 bases, with 7 bases between. Germline CDR1 reads SGHTA; CDR2 reads FQGTGA. The CDR3 runs 13 residues. CDR3 DNA sequence: TGTGCCAGCAGCTTAATCGCAGGCTATGGCTACACCTTC. Its protein is CASSLIAGYGYTF.

The CDR3, as DNA: TGTGCCAGCAGCGAAGACAGGGTGGGCACTGAAGCTTTCTTT. This sequence encodes CASSEDRVGTEAFF. The rearrangement uses TRBV6-5 and TRBJ1-1, with TRBD1 matching over 7 bases. The V gene end was trimmed by 6 bases and the J gene end by 4 bases; junction bases not matched to a gene: 8. The CDR3 totals 14 residues. Looked up from germline, CDR1 is MNHEY and CDR2 is SVGAGI.

V usage is TRBV9 and J usage is TRBJ2-2, with D perhaps matching TRBD2 (5 bases). There are 18 residues in the CDR3. From germline, CDR1 is SGDLS and CDR2 YYNGEE. The V and J ends lost 4 bases and 2 bases respectively, with 21 bases between them. The CDR3 spells CASSPVPGGPGNTGELFF. CDR3 DNA: TGTGCCAGCAGCCCCGTACCGGGTGGCCCGGGAAACACCGGGGAGCTGTTTTTT.